This is a list of T cell receptor beta chains from one sample in a study of blood T cell repertoires in COVID-19. This table comes from immunoSEQ multiplex PCR, and its TCRdb copy is limited to in-frame clones, with some not included. The profile covers about 240,000 clones, with roughly 80% appearing a single time and 9.5% to 15% taken by the ten largest. The sequenced material came from peripheral blood. The receptors here all came from a woman aged 55-69 years with active or convalescent COVID-19. The CDR3 runs from the conserved cysteine through the conserved F or W. The D gene is left open where the match is weak. For some rows the clone size is stated as once, few or many, or as a class when expanded; others skip it.

len	v_gene	d_gene	abundance	j_gene	CDR3nt	CDR3aa
20	TRBV4-3	TRBD2	NA	TRBJ2-5	TGCGCCAGCAGCCAAGATCGGGGACGGACTAGCGGGGGTTTTCAAGAGACCCAGTACTTC	CASSQDRGRTSGGFQETQYF
10	TRBV6-6	NA	NA	TRBJ2-1	TGTGCCAGCAGGGAGGATCATCAGTTCTTC	CASREDHQFF
19	TRBV6-2/TRBV6-3	TRBD1	few	TRBJ1-2	TGTGCCAGCAGTTACTATAGGGTAGGGGACAGGGGGCAAGGGTATGGCTACACCTTC	CASSYYRVGDRGQGYGYTF
14	TRBV30	NA	few	TRBJ1-1	TGTGCCTGGAGGAGGGCGTCAGCGAACACTGAAGCTTTCTTT	CAWRRASANTEAFF
15	TRBV15	TRBD1	NA	TRBJ2-2	TGTGCCACCAGCGACCGGGACAGCTACACCGGGGAGCTGTTTTTT	CATSDRDSYTGELFF
18	TRBV30	TRBD2	NA	TRBJ2-5	TGTGCCTGGAGTTCAAACTTCCGGACTAGGGGTTTTAGAGAGACCCAGTACTTC	CAWSSNFRTRGFRETQYF
16	TRBV6-6	NA	NA	TRBJ2-7	TGTGCCAGCAGTTACCCCTCGGGGCGGGGCTACTACGAGCAGTACTTC	CASSYPSGRGYYEQYF
15	TRBV7-2	TRBD1	once	TRBJ2-7	TGTGCCAGCAGCTTAGGAGGGGGCACGGTCTACGAGCAGTACTTC	CASSLGGGTVYEQYF
13	TRBV30	TRBD1	NA	TRBJ1-2	TGTGCCTGGAGTCCCGGACAGGGAGATGGCTACACCTTC	CAWSPGQGDGYTF
13	TRBV6-1	NA	NA	TRBJ2-1	TGTGCCAGCAGTGAAAGGCAGGGTAATGAGCAGTTCTTC	CASSERQGNEQFF
15	TRBV4-3	TRBD1	NA	TRBJ2-1	TGCGCCAGCAGCCCCAGACAGGGGTTATACAATGAGCAGTTCTTC	CASSPRQGLYNEQFF
11	TRBV24-1	NA	NA	TRBJ2-1	TGTGCCACCAGTGCGGAAGGGAGGCAGTTCTTC	CATSAEGRQFF
17	TRBV2	TRBD2	NA	TRBJ2-3	TGTGCCAGCAGTGACCCGGGGCGGGGGGGCCCCCCAGATACGCAGTATTTT	CASSDPGRGGPPDTQYF
13	TRBV6-5	TRBD1	NA	TRBJ2-5	TGTGCCAGCGGCCGGACAGGGAGAGAGACCCAGTACTTC	CASGRTGRETQYF
14	TRBV27	NA	NA	TRBJ1-1	TGTGCCAGCAGTTTTACAGGGATGAACACTGAAGCTTTCTTT	CASSFTGMNTEAFF
13	TRBV7-2	NA	NA	TRBJ1-1	TGTGCCAGCAGCTTACAAGAGTACACTGAAGCTTTCTTT	CASSLQEYTEAFF
15	TRBV3-1/TRBV3-2	TRBD2	NA	TRBJ2-7	TGTGCCAGCAGCCATCGGGGACTAGCGAGCTACGAGCAGTACTTC	CASSHRGLASYEQYF
19	TRBV7-6	NA	NA	TRBJ2-6	TGTGCCAGCAGCCCCCGGGGGGGACAGGGATTCTCCGGGGCCAACGTCCTGACTTTC	CASSPRGGQGFSGANVLTF
18	TRBV7-8	NA	NA	TRBJ2-6	TGTGCCAGCAGCTCCAGGACAGTACTAATCTCTGGGGCCAACGTCCTGACTTTC	CASSSRTVLISGANVLTF
15	TRBV11-1	NA	NA	TRBJ2-1	TGTGCCAGCAGCTTAGGTAGTAACGTCGTCAATGAGCAGTTCTTC	CASSLGSNVVNEQFF
15	TRBV11-2	TRBD2	NA	TRBJ2-7	TGTGCCAGCAGCCCCGGGACTAGCCCTCCCTACGAGCAGTACTTC	CASSPGTSPPYEQYF
15	TRBV7-9	NA	NA	TRBJ2-2	TGTGCCAGCAGCTTAGGCGGGCCCGACACCGGGGAGCTGTTTTTT	CASSLGGPDTGELFF
14	TRBV11-2	NA	NA	TRBJ2-7	TGTGCCAGCAGCTTAGATGGGGGCCCTAGGGGGCAGTACTTC	CASSLDGGPRGQYF
14	TRBV28	TRBD1	NA	TRBJ1-2	TGTGCCAGCAGTTCACCGGACAGGTCTGTCGGCTACACCTTC	CASSSPDRSVGYTF
15	TRBV2	TRBD1	NA	TRBJ2-2	TGTGCCAGCAGTGACCCGGGACAGGGTACCGGGGAGCTGTTTTTT	CASSDPGQGTGELFF
13	TRBV30	NA	NA	TRBJ1-6	TGTGCCTGGAGTGTACACCCCGATTCACCCCTCCACTTT	CAWSVHPDSPLHF
15	TRBV6-5	NA	NA	TRBJ1-1	TGTGCCAGCTTCTCAAGCGGTCGTCTGAACACTGAAGCTTTCTTT	CASFSSGRLNTEAFF
13	TRBV7-2	TRBD1	NA	TRBJ1-4	TGTGCCAGCAGCTCGACAGGGGAGGGAAAACTGTTTTTT	CASSSTGEGKLFF